This is a list of T cell receptor beta chains from one sample in a study of somatic mutations in cytotoxic T cells in rheumatoid arthritis. Repertoires were generated with immunoSEQ multiplex PCR, while TCRdb's copy carries only in-frame clones and drops some. The repertoire holds roughly 16,000 clones, with 75% to 90% as singletons. Sequencing input: CD8+ T cells sorted from blood. The source is an adult with rheumatoid arthritis. CDR3s include the opening cysteine and the closing phenylalanine or tryptophan. A D gene is named only where the DNA matches it firmly. Part of the rows lack a size; the others show once, few, many or a class for expanded clones.

TRBJ1-5 NA NA TRBV6-6 TGTGCCAGCAGTTCGCCAGGGGCGCCCCAGCATTTT CASSSPGAPQHF
TRBJ1-3 TRBD1 NA TRBV4-1 TGCGCCAGCAGCCAACCTCAACGGGGGACAGACGGAAACACCATATATTTT CASSQPQRGTDGNTIYF
TRBJ2-7 NA NA TRBV28 TGTGCCAGCGTCCCGGCGGGAACCTACGAGCAGTACTTC CASVPAGTYEQYF
TRBJ1-4 TRBD1 NA TRBV27 TGTGCCAGCAGCCGGGGACAGGGGGCAACTAATGAAAAACTGTTTTTT CASSRGQGATNEKLFF
TRBJ2-2 NA NA TRBV28 TGTGCCAGCAGTTTTGAAGGGGGGGAGCTGTTTTTT CASSFEGGELFF
TRBJ1-1 NA few TRBV30 TGTGCCTGTCTTGTGGGGGGCACTGAAGCTTTCTTT CACLVGGTEAFF
TRBJ2-7 TRBD2 NA TRBV9 TGTGCCAGCAGCGTTTCTAGCGGGGCCGCCTACGAGCAGTACTTC CASSVSSGAAYEQYF
TRBJ2-6 NA few TRBV4-1 TGCGCCAGCAGCCCCACAGGCGGTGAACTGACTTTC CASSPTGGELTF
TRBJ1-3 NA once TRBV7-6 TGTGCCAGCAGCCTAGCAGTGAAGGGAAACACCATATATTTT CASSLAVKGNTIYF
TRBJ2-2 NA NA TRBV6-5 TGTGCCAGCAGCACGGCCGAGGGGGAAACCGGGGAGCTGTTTTTT CASSTAEGETGELFF
TRBJ1-3 NA few TRBV4-2 TGTGCCAGCAGCCAAGATCGAAAGGGGATCGACTCTGGAAACACCATATATTTT CASSQDRKGIDSGNTIYF
TRBJ1-6 TRBD1 NA TRBV6-6 TGTGCCAGCAGTTATGGGACAGGGGGTTCACCCCTCCACTTT CASSYGTGGSPLHF
TRBJ1-3 NA NA TRBV7-9 TGTGCCAGCAGCTACCTCTCCCAGAGCTCTGGAAACACCATATATTTT CASSYLSQSSGNTIYF
TRBJ2-5 NA few TRBV4-1 TGCGCCAGCAGCCAAGATACTCGGGCCACTAGATATGGGACCCAGTACTTC CASSQDTRATRYGTQYF
TRBJ1-6 TRBD1 NA TRBV27 TGTGCCAGCAGTTCCGTCCCGGGACAGGGTTCTGGCTATAATTCACCCCTCCACTTT CASSSVPGQGSGYNSPLHF
TRBJ2-1 NA NA TRBV11-2 TGTGCCAGCAGCCTAACCCGGGGGCCCGCGGGTAGGGAGCAGTTCTTC CASSLTRGPAGREQFF
TRBJ1-1 NA NA TRBV9 TGTGCCAGCAGCGGGAGTATTAACATGGAAGCTTTCTTT CASSGSINMEAFF
TRBJ2-3 TRBD2 NA TRBV7-9 TGTGCCAGCAGCTTAGGGACGAGCGGGGGGGCCACAGATACGCAGTATTTT CASSLGTSGGATDTQYF
TRBJ1-3 NA NA TRBV19 TGTGCCAGTCCGGACAGCTCTGGAAACACCATATATTTT CASPDSSGNTIYF
TRBJ1-5 NA NA TRBV28 TGTGCCAGCAGTTTGCAACGGGTGCAGGCCCAGCATTTT CASSLQRVQAQHF
TRBJ2-5 TRBD2 NA TRBV27 TGTGCCAGCAGTTTATTGGCTAGCGGGGGTACCCAGGAGACCCAGTACTTC CASSLLASGGTQETQYF
TRBJ2-1 NA NA TRBV6-5 TGTGCCAGCAGTTACTCGTCAGGACCATACAATGAGCAGTTCTTC CASSYSSGPYNEQFF
TRBJ2-6 TRBD1 NA TRBV2 TGTGCCAGCGGGACAGGGAGCTCTGGGGCCAACGTCCTGACTTTC CASGTGSSGANVLTF
TRBJ2-7 NA NA TRBV6-1 TGTGCCAGCAGTGAAGTCAATGCCTACGAGCAGTACTTC CASSEVNAYEQYF
TRBJ2-7 NA NA TRBV7-9 TGTGCCAGCAGCTTGGAGGCCTACGAGCAGTACTTC CASSLEAYEQYF